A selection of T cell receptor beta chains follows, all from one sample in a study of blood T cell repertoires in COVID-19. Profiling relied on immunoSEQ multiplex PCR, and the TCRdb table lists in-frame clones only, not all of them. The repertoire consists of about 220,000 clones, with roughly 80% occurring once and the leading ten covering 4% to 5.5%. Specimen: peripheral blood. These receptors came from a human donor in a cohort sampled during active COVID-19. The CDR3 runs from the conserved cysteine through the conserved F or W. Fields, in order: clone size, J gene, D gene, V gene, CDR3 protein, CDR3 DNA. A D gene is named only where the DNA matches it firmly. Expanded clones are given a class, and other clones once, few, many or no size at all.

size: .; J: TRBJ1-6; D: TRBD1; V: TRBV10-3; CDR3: CAIRDRASNSPLHF; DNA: TGTGCCATCAGGGACAGGGCAAGTAATTCACCCCTCCACTTT
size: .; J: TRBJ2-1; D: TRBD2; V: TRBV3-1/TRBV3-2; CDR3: CASSHAGRVSSYNEQFF; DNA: TGTGCCAGCAGCCACGCGGGGAGGGTGAGCTCCTACAATGAGCAGTTCTTC
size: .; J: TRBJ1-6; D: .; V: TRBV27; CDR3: CASRGAINSPLHF; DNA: TGTGCCAGCCGTGGGGCCATTAATTCACCCCTCCACTTT
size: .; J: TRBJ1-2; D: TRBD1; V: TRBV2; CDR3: CASSQWDRGAGYTF; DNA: TGTGCCAGCAGTCAGTGGGACAGGGGAGCTGGCTACACCTTC
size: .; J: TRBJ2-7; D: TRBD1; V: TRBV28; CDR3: CASSPGQGVYEQYF; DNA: TGTGCCAGCAGCCCGGGACAGGGTGTGTACGAGCAGTACTTC
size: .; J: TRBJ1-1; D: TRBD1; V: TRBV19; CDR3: CASSTSTGRSTEAFF; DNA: TGTGCCAGTAGTACTTCGACAGGGAGAAGCACTGAAGCTTTCTTT
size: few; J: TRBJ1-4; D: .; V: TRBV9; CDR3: CASSVGVGGKLFF; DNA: TGTGCCAGCAGCGTAGGCGTCGGGGGGAAACTGTTTTTT
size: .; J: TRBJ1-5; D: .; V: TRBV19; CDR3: CASSMEAIRSNQPQHF; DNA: TGTGCCAGTAGTATGGAGGCCATCCGCTCCAATCAGCCCCAGCATTTT
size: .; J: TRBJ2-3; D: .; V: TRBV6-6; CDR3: CASSYRPGLYTDTQYF; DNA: TGTGCCAGCAGTTATCGCCCCGGACTCTACACAGATACGCAGTATTTT
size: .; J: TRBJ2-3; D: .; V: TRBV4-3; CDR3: CASSPGDSRTDTQYF; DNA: TGCGCCAGCAGCCCGGGGGACAGCCGCACAGATACGCAGTATTTT
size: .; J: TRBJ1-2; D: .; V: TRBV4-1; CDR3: CASSQDRGRAHGYTF; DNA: TGCGCCAGCAGCCAAGACAGGGGCAGGGCCCATGGCTACACCTTC
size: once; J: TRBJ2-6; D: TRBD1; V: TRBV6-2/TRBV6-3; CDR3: CASSDRDSGANVLTF; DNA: TGTGCCAGCAGTGACAGGGATTCTGGGGCCAACGTCCTGACTTTC
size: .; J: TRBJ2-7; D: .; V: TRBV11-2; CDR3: CASSLRPYEQYF; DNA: TGTGCCAGCAGCTTACGTCCTTACGAGCAGTACTTC
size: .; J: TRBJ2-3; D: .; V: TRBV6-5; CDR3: CASSSTGDTQYF; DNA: TGTGCCAGCAGTTCTACAGGGGATACGCAGTATTTT
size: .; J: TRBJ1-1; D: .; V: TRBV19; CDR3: CASSTRVVPEAFF; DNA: TGTGCCAGTAGTACTCGGGTCGTTCCTGAAGCTTTCTTT
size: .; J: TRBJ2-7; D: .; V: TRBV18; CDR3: CASSPAGTTLYEQYF; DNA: TGTGCCAGCTCACCGGCCGGGACAACTCTCTACGAGCAGTACTTC
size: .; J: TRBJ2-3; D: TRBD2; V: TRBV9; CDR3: CASSVVGEGRTDTQYF; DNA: TGTGCCAGCAGCGTAGTGGGGGAGGGCCGCACAGATACGCAGTATTTT
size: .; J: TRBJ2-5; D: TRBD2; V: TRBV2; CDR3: CASSDRTSEATETQYF; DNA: TGTGCCAGCAGTGACCGGACTAGCGAGGCAACAGAGACCCAGTACTTC
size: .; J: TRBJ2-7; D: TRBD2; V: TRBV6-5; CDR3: CASSYEREGYEQYF; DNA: TGTGCCAGCAGTTACGAGCGGGAGGGATACGAGCAGTACTTC
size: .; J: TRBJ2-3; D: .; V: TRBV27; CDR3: CASSPGSTFGTQYF; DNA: TGTGCCAGCAGTCCAGGGTCTACTTTTGGTACGCAGTATTTT
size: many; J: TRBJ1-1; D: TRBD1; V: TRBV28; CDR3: CASNPSGTVNTEAFF; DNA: TGTGCCAGCAACCCAAGTGGGACAGTGAACACTGAAGCTTTCTTT
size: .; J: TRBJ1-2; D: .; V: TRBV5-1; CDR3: CASSPGSGVGYTF; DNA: TGCGCCAGCAGCCCAGGGTCCGGCGTAGGCTACACCTTC
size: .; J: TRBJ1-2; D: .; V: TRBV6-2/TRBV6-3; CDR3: CASSYIDSFSYTF; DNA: TGTGCCAGCAGTTACATCGACAGTTTCAGCTACACCTTC
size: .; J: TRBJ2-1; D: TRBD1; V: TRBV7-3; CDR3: CASSLTGQGAISSYNEQFF; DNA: TGTGCCAGCAGCTTAACGGGACAGGGGGCAATCAGCTCCTACAATGAGCAGTTCTTC
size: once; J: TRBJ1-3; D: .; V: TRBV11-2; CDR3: CASSLDSGYGYTIYF; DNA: TGTGCCAGCAGCTTAGATTCCGGGTACGGTTACACCATATATTTT
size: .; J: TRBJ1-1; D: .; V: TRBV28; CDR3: CASSLDLTEAFF; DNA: TGTGCCAGCAGTCTCGACTTGACTGAAGCTTTCTTT
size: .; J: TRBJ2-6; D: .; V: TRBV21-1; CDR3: CASSEQGAVASGANVLTF; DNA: .
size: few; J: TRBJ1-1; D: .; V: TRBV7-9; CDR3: CASSFDRWNTEAFF; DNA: TGTGCCAGCAGCTTTGACAGGTGGAACACTGAAGCTTTCTTT
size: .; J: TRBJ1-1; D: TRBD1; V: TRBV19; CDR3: CASSKDRVTEAFF; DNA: TGTGCCAGTAGTAAAGACAGGGTTACTGAAGCTTTCTTT
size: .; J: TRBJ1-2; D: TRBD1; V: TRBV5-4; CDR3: CASSPGGYGYTF; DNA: TGTGCCAGCAGCCCAGGGGGCTATGGCTACACCTTC
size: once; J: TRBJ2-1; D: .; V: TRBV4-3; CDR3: CASSQDLTRSYPKGGNEQFF; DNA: TGCGCCAGCAGCCAAGATCTTACCAGATCATACCCAAAAGGGGGCAATGAGCAGTTCTTC
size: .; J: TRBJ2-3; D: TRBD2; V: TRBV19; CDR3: CASSIDHRREGTDTQYF; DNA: TGTGCCAGTAGTATAGATCATCGGCGGGAGGGCACAGATACGCAGTATTTT
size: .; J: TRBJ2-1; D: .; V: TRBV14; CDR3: CASSQSLQGDEQFF; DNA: TGTGCCAGCAGCCAGTCCTTGCAGGGCGATGAGCAGTTCTTC
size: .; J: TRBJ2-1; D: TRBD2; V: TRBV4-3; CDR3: CASSQDQTSGSKLF; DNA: TGCGCCAGCAGCCAAGATCAGACTAGCGGGAGTAAACTCTTC
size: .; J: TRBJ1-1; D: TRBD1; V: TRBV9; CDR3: CASSVGIGQGNTEAFF; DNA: TGTGCCAGCAGCGTAGGGATAGGACAGGGGAACACTGAAGCTTTCTTT
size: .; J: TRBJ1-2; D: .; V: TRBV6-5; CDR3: CASSYERNYGYTF; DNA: TGTGCCAGCAGTTACGAGCGTAACTATGGCTACACCTTC
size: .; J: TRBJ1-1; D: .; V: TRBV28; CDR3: CASPPPGRLNTEAFF; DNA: TGTGCCAGCCCACCGCCGGGTCGCTTGAACACTGAAGCTTTCTTT